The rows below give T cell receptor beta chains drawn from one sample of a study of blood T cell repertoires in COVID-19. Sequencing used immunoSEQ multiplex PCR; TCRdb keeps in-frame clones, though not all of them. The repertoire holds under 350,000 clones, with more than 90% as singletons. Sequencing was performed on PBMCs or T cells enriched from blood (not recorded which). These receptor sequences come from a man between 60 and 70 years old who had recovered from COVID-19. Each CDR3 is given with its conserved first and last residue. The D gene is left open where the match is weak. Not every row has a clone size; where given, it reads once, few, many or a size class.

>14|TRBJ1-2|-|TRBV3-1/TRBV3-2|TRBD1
CASRAVTGGAGYTF
TGTGCCAGCAGGGCGGTAACAGGGGGCGCGGGCTACACCTTC
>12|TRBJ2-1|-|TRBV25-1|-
CASPAEGNEQFF
TGTGCCAGCCCAGCCGAGGGCAATGAGCAGTTCTTC
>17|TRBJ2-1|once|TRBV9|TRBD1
CASSPILSGTGWNEQFF
TGTGCCAGCAGCCCCATCCTCAGTGGGACAGGGTGGAATGAGCAGTTCTTC
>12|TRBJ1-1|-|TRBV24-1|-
CATRGLGTEAFF
TGTGCCACCAGGGGGCTGGGCACTGAAGCTTTCTTT
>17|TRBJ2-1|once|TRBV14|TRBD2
CASSQVPAAGGVNEQFF
TGTGCCAGCAGCCAAGTTCCCGCGGCGGGGGGAGTAAATGAGCAGTTCTTC
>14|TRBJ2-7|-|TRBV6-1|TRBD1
CASSEGQLRYEQYF
TGTGCCAGCAGTGAGGGACAGCTGAGATACGAGCAGTACTTC
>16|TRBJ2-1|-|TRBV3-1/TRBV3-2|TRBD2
CASSRTLAVGYNEQFF
TGTGCCAGCAGCCGCACCCTAGCGGTCGGTTACAATGAGCAGTTCTTC
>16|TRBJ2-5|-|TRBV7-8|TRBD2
CASSLTGLAGRETQYF
TGTGCCAGCAGCCTCACCGGACTAGCGGGACGAGAGACCCAGTACTTC
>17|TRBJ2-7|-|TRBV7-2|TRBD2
CASSPEGGLAGSYEQYF
TGTGCCAGCAGCCCAGAGGGGGGGCTAGCGGGTTCCTACGAGCAGTACTTC
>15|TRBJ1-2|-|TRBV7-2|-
CASKREGMVNDGYTF
TGTGCCAGCAAGCGGGAAGGGATGGTGAACGATGGCTACACCTTC
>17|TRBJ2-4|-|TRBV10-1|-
CASSESRTAKTKNIQYF
TGCGCCAGCAGTGAGTCCCGGACAGCAAAAACCAAAAACATTCAGTACTTC
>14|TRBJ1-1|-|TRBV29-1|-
CSSLGGLRRSEAFF
TGCAGCAGCCTGGGCGGGCTCCGGAGATCTGAAGCTTTCTTT
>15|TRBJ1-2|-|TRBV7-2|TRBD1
CASSLGQGGSYGYTF
TGTGCCAGCAGCCTAGGCCAGGGGGGATCTTATGGCTACACCTTC
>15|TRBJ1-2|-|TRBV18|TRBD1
CASSPAPGQGYGYTF
TGTGCCAGCTCCCCAGCCCCAGGACAGGGCTATGGCTACACCTTC
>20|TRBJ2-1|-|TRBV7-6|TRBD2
CASSPGPGLAGGSSYNEQFF
TGTGCCAGCAGCCCAGGACCGGGACTAGCGGGGGGAAGCTCCTACAATGAGCAGTTCTTC
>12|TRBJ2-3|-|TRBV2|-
CASQQETDTQYF
TGTGCCAGCCAACAGGAGACAGATACGCAGTATTTT
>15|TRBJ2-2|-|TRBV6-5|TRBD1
CASRSGTGNTGELFF
TGTGCCAGCCGGTCCGGGACAGGGAACACCGGGGAGCTGTTTTTT
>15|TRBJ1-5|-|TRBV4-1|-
CASSQHRDTYQPQHF
TGCGCCAGCAGCCAACACCGGGACACATATCAGCCCCAGCATTTT
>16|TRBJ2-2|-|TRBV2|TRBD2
CASSDSGSGRDGELFF
TGTGCCAGCAGTGATTCGGGTAGCGGGAGGGACGGGGAGCTGTTTTTT
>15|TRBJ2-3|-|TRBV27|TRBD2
CASSSGTSGRNTQYF
TGTGCCAGCAGTTCCGGGACTAGCGGGAGAAATACGCAGTATTTT
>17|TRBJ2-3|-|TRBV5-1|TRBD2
CASSLTRTSGSADTQYF
TGCGCCAGCAGCTTGACACGGACTAGCGGGAGTGCAGATACGCAGTATTTT
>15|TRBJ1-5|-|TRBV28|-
CASSTWGTSNQPQHF
TGTGCCAGCAGTACCTGGGGGACAAGCAATCAGCCCCAGCATTTT
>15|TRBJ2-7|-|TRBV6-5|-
CASSYSIAGDYEQYF
TGTGCCAGCAGTTACTCGATCGCAGGGGACTACGAGCAGTACTTC
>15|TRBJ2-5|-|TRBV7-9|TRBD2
CASSPRREALETQYF
TGTGCCAGCAGCCCTAGGCGGGAGGCGTTAGAGACCCAGTACTTC
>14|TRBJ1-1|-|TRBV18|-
CASSPTGHNAEAFF
TGTGCCAGCTCACCGACAGGACACAACGCTGAAGCTTTCTTT
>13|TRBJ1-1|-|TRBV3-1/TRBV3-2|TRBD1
CASSQGQGTEAFF
TGTGCCAGCAGCCAAGGACAGGGGACTGAAGCTTTCTTT
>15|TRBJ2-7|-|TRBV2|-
CASRPRTGSSYEQYF
TGTGCCAGCAGACCCAGGACGGGATCCTCCTACGAGCAGTACTTC
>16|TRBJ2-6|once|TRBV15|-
CATSSGVPPGANVLTF
TGTGCCACCAGCAGCGGGGTCCCTCCTGGGGCCAACGTCCTGACTTTC
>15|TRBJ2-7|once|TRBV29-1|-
CSAGRERETTYEQYF
TGCAGCGCCGGGCGGGAAAGAGAGACAACCTACGAGCAGTACTTC
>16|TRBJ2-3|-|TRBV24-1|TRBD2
CATSDGAGGPGDTQYF
TGTGCCACCAGTGATGGAGCGGGAGGCCCAGGAGATACGCAGTATTTT
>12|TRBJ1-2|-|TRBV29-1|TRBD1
CSVDDRVRGYTF
TGCAGCGTTGACGACAGGGTTCGTGGCTACACCTTC
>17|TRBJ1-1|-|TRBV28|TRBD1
CASSIRQGAGRNTEAFF
TGTGCCAGCAGTATTAGACAGGGGGCAGGGCGAAACACTGAAGCTTTCTTT
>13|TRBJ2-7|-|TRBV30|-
CAWSYTGNGEQYF
TGTGCCTGGAGTTATACAGGGAACGGCGAGCAGTACTTC
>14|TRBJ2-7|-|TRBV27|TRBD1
CASSLGQGSSEQYF
TGTGCCAGCAGTTTGGGACAGGGAAGTAGCGAGCAGTACTTC
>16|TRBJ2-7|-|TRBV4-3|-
CASSQEEYSTTYEQYF
TGCGCCAGCAGCCAAGAAGAGTATAGCACTACCTACGAGCAGTACTTC
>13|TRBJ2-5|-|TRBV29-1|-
CSVSMTDQETQYF
TGCAGCGTTTCCATGACTGATCAAGAGACCCAGTACTTC
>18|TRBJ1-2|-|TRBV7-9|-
CASSYLRDRGLTLWGYTF
TGTGCCAGCAGCTACCTCAGGGATAGGGGCCTAACATTGTGGGGCTACACCTTC
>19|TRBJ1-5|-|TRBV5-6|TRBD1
CASSSRRGQGFWDNQPQHF
TGTGCCAGCAGCTCCAGGCGCGGACAGGGTTTTTGGGACAATCAGCCCCAGCATTTT
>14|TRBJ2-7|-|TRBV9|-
CASSVGEGEDEQYF
TGTGCCAGCAGCGTGGGGGAGGGGGAGGACGAGCAGTACTTC
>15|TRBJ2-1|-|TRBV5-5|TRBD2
CASSAWTSGSDEQFF
TGTGCCAGCAGCGCCTGGACTAGCGGGAGCGATGAGCAGTTCTTC